This T cell receptor beta chain was sequenced during a study of control samples from healthy donors and cancer patients (TCRdb year 2020). Inclusive of the bounding cysteine and phenylalanine, the CDR3 is 12 residues long. Just CDR3 DNA is preserved here, 36 bases in frame from base 1. V is pared back by 12 bases and J by 1 base, with 11 bases lying between the germline termini. The CDR1 and CDR2 encoded by the germline V gene are KGHDR and SFDVKD. On this clone: Its antigen has not been determined. Base qualities are not at hand, and no much larger clone is one base apart.

Library preparation was by the immunoSEQ multiplex PCR assay. TCRdb carries this immuneACCESS record with in-frame sequences only. Its versions omit some clonotypes, under half of them owing to an unresolved V gene in the studies checked, with the rest unexplained. Recorded for this sample are more than 120,000 clones; more than 90% of them occurred a single time. Under 4% of the sample is held by the ten biggest clonotypes. Sequencing used blood. The rearranged chain carries TRBV24-1 and TRBJ1-1, with TRBD1 perhaps the D gene, on 6 matching bases. This TCR derives from a man aged 25-40 years in good health. The CDR3 reads CASNRANTEAFF. The sequenced DNA: TGTGCCTCCAACAGGGCGAACACTGAAGCTTTCTTT.